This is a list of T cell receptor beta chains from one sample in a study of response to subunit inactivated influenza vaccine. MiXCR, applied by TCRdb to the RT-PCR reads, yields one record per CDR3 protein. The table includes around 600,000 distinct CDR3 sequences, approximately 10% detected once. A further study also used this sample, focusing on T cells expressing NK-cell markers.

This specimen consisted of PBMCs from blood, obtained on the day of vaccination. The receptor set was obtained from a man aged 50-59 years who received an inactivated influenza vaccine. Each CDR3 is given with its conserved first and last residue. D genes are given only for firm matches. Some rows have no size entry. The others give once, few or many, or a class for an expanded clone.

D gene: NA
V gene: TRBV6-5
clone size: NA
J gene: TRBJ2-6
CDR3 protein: CASSYSPFGANVLTF
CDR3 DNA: TGTGCCAGCAGTTACTCGCCCTTTGGGGCCAACGTCCTGACTTTC

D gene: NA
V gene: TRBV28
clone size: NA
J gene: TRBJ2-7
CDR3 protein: CASSPNRGLYEQYF
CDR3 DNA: TGTGCCAGCAGCCCAAACAGGGGACTCTACGAGCAGTACTTC

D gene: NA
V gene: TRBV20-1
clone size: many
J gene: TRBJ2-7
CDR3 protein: CSARVGWSPGGQNYEQYF
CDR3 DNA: TGCAGTGCTAGAGTAGGTTGGTCCCCTGGGGGTCAGAACTACGAGCAGTACTTC

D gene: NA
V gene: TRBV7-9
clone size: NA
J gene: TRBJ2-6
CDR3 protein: CASSRRAVGANVLTF
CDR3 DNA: TGTGCCAGCAGCCGACGGGCTGTTGGGGCCAACGTCCTGACTTTC

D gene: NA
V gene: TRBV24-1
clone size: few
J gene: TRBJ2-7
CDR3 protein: CATSDAGLTGEQYF
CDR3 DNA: TGTGCCACCAGTGATGCGGGACTCACGGGCGAGCAGTACTTC

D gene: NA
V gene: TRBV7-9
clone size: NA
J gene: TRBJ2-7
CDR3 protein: CASSLADGEQYF
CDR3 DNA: TGTGCCAGCAGCCTAGCCGATGGTGAGCAGTACTTC

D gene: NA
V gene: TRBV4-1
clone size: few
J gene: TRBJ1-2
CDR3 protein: CASSQERDQSYTF
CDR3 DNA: TGCGCCAGCAGCCAAGAAAGGGACCAATCCTACACCTTC

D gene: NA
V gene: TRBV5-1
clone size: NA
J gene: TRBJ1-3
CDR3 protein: CASSLGVKSSGNTIYF
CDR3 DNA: TGCGCCAGCAGCTTGGGTGTAAAAAGCTCTGGAAACACCATATATTTT

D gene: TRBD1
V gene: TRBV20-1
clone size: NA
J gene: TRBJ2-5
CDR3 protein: CSAPPTGEETQYF
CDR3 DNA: TGCAGTGCTCCACCGACAGGGGAAGAGACCCAGTACTTC

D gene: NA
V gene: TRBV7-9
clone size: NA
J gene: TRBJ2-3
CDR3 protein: CASTAPLADTQYF
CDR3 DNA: TGTGCCAGCACCGCTCCCCTGGCAGATACGCAGTATTTT

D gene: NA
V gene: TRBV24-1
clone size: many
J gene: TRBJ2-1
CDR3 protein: CATSDFQIGEQFF
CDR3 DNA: TGTGCCACCAGTGATTTCCAGATCGGTGAGCAGTTCTTC

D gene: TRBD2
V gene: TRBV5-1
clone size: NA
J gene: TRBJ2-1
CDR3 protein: CASRPLAGVNEQFF
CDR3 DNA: TGCGCCAGCAGACCTCTAGCGGGGGTCAATGAGCAGTTCTTC

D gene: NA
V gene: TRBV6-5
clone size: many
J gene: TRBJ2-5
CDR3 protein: CASTSTGPQETQYF
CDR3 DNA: TGTGCCAGCACTTCGACAGGCCCCCAAGAGACCCAGTACTTC

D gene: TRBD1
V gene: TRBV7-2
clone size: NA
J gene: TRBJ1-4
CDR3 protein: CASRSGQGARGKLFF
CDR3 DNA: TGTGCCAGCAGATCTGGACAGGGGGCGCGAGGAAAACTGTTTTTT

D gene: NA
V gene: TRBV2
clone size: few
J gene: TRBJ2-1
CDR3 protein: CASTWEGGSYNEQFF
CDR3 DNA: TGTGCCAGCACATGGGAAGGTGGGTCCTACAATGAGCAGTTCTTC

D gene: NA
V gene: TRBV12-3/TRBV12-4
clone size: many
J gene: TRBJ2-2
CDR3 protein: CASSLRVGELFF
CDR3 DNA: TGTGCCAGCAGTTTAAGGGTCGGGGAGCTGTTTTTT

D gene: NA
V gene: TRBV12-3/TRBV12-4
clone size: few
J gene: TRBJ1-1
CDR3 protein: CASSQQGNEAFF
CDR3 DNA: TGTGCCAGCAGTCAACAGGGTAATGAAGCTTTCTTT

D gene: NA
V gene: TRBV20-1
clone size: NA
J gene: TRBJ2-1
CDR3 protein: CSARDLRGFVQFF
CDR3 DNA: TGCAGTGCTAGAGATTTGAGAGGATTTGTGCAGTTCTTC

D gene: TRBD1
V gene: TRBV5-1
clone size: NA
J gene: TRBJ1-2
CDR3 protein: CASSLGTGPGYTF
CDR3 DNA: TGCGCCAGCAGCTTGGGGACAGGGCCTGGCTACACCTTC

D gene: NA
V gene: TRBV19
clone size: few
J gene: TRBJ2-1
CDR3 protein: CASSGPPGQNYNEQFF
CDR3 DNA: TGTGCCAGTAGTGGCCCTCCAGGACAAAACTACAATGAGCAGTTCTTC

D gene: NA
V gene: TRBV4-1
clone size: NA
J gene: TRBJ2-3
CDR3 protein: CASSQVTGNTQYF
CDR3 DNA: TGCGCCAGCAGCCAAGTCACGGGGAATACGCAGTATTTT

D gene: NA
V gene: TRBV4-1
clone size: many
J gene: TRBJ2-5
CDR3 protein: CASSQDGMYQETQYF
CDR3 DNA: TGCGCCAGCAGCCAAGATGGGATGTACCAAGAGACCCAGTACTTC

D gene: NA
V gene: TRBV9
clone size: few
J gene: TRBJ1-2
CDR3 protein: CASSVVVGNYGYTF
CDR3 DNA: TGTGCCAGCAGCGTAGTCGTAGGTAACTATGGCTACACCTTC

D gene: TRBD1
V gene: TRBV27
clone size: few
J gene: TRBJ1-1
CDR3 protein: CASRPAGGAKAFF
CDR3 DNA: TGTGCCAGCAGGCCGGCAGGGGGCGCAAAAGCTTTCTTT

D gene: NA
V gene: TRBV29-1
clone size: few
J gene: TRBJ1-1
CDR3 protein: CSVALSEAFF
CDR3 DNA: TGCAGCGTTGCGCTGAGTGAAGCTTTCTTT

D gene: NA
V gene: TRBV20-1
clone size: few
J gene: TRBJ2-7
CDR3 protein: CSARDRRGSYEQYF
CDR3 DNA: TGCAGTGCTAGAGACAGGAGAGGGTCCTACGAGCAGTACTTC

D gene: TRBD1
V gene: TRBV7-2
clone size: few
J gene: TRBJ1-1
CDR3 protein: CASSLAGTGSNTEAFF
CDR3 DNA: TGTGCCAGCAGCTTAGCGGGGACAGGGTCGAACACTGAAGCTTTCTTT

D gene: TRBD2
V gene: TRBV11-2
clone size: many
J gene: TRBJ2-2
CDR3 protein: CASRPPTSGRKAGELFF
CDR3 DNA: TGTGCCAGCAGGCCCCCGACTAGCGGGAGGAAGGCCGGGGAGCTGTTTTTT

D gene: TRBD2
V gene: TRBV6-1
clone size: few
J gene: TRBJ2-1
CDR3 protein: CASSTAFFGRASVEQFF
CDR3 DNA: TGTGCCAGCAGTACCGCCTTTTTCGGGAGGGCCAGTGTTGAGCAGTTCTTC

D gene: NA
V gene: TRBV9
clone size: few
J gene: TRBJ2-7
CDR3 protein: CASSVAPRDSYEQYF
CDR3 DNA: TGTGCCAGCAGCGTAGCCCCCAGGGATTCCTACGAGCAGTACTTC

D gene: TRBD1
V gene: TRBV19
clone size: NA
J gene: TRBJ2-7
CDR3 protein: CASSNRDRTYEQYF
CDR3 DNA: TGTGCCAGTAGTAACCGGGACAGGACCTACGAGCAGTACTTC